This T cell receptor (beta chain) emerged from a study of blood T cell repertoires in COVID-19 (TCRdb year 2020). About the study as a whole: Samples covering the acute and convalescent phases of COVID-19 were provided by collaborators in the United States, Italy and Spain. A freely available public database, intended as a resource for researchers studying the immune response to SARS-CoV-2, is where the repertoires were released. The material from the prospective study consisted of cDNA or gDNA derived from T cells, B-cell-depleted T cells, or PBMCs. Sample metadata almost always included a de-identified subject ID, COVID-19 status, age in years and sex. Samples came from the ongoing ImmuneRACE study (first 160 participants) plus 1,254 subjects from 6 global collaborators. The dataset comprised deeply sampled blood TCRbeta repertoires from subjects exposed to, actively infected with, or recovered from COVID-19. Where HLA class I and class II types were available, the types were taken from metadata supplied by the sample provider, not from assay-based typing.

The paper's findings and limits, for the study overall: How much clinical and demographic metadata was included differed by source and by participant, and the metadata was provided uncurated.

In regard to this clone: Its recognized antigen is unknown. No much larger clone exists at a distance of one base, and base qualities are not known.

A distance of 10 bases separates the germline ends of V and J, which lose 0 bases and 5 bases respectively. The CDR3 sequence holds 14 residues, the cysteine and phenylalanine included. Only the CDR3 portion is preserved as DNA: 42 bases, with reading frame beginning at the first base. CDR1 and CDR2, looked up from the germline V gene, are MGHDK and SYGVNS. The immunoSEQ Assay, a bias-controlled multiplex PCR, was used to amplify TCRbeta CDR3 regions from genomic DNA. For the original study's pipeline: Nucleated cell counts per sample were estimated from amplification of reference gene primers within the assay. To quantify the absolute abundance of each unique TCRbeta CDR3 rearrangement, sequence reads were collapsed and filtered. For each sample, productive Simpson clonality was calculated as the square root of Simpson's diversity index across productive rearrangements. Sourced from immuneACCESS, this table was stored by TCRdb with only in-frame sequences that have V and J called. A share of the clones is absent; for the studies checked, an unresolved V gene accounts for under half, and the remainder has no known explanation. For V, J and clone size, that table is used; D and trimming come from the DNA. This sample holds around 250,000 clones; 80% to 95% were observed only once. Around 2.8% of the sample rests with the top ten.

Participants in the prospective study were aged roughly 18 to 100 years, lived in about two dozen United States geographic areas, and enrolled through a virtual design. Cohort assignment in the prospective study relied on participant-reported clinical history from a screening survey and a study questionnaire. A participant counted as exposed if, within 2 weeks of entering the study, that participant had been in contact with someone who had a PCR-confirmed or clinician-diagnosed COVID-19 case. In the prospective study, whole blood, serum and a nasopharyngeal or oropharyngeal swab were collected from each participant by mobile phlebotomists. Over a 2-month period, participants in the prospective study had the option of providing additional blood draws and questionnaires. Blood samples from the prospective study were shipped frozen or at room temperature prior to DNA extraction.

The V and J segments used are TRBV25-1 and TRBJ1-1; the D gene is perhaps TRBD1, on 6 matching bases. The specimen sequenced was PBMCs or T cells enriched from blood (not recorded which). The TCR originated in a man aged 35 to 55 who had been exposed to COVID-19. In nucleotide form, the sequence is TGTGCCAGCAGTGAATATGGGGGCTTAACTGAAGCTTTCTTT. This sequence encodes CASSEYGGLTEAFF.